The text below deals with one T cell receptor (beta chain). Its antigen is still unknown. These data originate in a study of cytomegalovirus exposure and HLA in healthy donors. General study results and limits: Cytomegalovirus-associated status was assigned to fewer than 200 TCR beta chains. Later analysis identified a missense DCLRE1C variant that was linked to TCR beta V- and J-gene trimming. The authors later found most CMV-associated TCR beta chains appeared HLA-restricted.

Primers: 60 Vbeta forward and 13 Jbeta reverse. TCRdb keeps only in-frame clones here, not all; method: immunoSEQ multiplex PCR. The table lists 150,000 to 250,000 clones, approximately 80% of them singletons. Material for sequencing was PBMCs. This TCR was recovered from a boy between 2 and 10 years old in good health and CMV-seronegative.

CDR3 coding DNA: TGCAGCGTTGAAGAACAGGGGTATGCCGGGGAGCTGTTTTTT. It yields the protein CSVEEQGYAGELFF. The V and J genes are TRBV29-1 and TRBJ2-2; 7 bases align to TRBD1. The CDR3 sequence is 14 residues long. Looked up from germline, CDR1 is SQVTM and CDR2 is ANQGSEA. Trimming removed 0 bases from V and 6 bases from J; junction bases left unmatched: 4.